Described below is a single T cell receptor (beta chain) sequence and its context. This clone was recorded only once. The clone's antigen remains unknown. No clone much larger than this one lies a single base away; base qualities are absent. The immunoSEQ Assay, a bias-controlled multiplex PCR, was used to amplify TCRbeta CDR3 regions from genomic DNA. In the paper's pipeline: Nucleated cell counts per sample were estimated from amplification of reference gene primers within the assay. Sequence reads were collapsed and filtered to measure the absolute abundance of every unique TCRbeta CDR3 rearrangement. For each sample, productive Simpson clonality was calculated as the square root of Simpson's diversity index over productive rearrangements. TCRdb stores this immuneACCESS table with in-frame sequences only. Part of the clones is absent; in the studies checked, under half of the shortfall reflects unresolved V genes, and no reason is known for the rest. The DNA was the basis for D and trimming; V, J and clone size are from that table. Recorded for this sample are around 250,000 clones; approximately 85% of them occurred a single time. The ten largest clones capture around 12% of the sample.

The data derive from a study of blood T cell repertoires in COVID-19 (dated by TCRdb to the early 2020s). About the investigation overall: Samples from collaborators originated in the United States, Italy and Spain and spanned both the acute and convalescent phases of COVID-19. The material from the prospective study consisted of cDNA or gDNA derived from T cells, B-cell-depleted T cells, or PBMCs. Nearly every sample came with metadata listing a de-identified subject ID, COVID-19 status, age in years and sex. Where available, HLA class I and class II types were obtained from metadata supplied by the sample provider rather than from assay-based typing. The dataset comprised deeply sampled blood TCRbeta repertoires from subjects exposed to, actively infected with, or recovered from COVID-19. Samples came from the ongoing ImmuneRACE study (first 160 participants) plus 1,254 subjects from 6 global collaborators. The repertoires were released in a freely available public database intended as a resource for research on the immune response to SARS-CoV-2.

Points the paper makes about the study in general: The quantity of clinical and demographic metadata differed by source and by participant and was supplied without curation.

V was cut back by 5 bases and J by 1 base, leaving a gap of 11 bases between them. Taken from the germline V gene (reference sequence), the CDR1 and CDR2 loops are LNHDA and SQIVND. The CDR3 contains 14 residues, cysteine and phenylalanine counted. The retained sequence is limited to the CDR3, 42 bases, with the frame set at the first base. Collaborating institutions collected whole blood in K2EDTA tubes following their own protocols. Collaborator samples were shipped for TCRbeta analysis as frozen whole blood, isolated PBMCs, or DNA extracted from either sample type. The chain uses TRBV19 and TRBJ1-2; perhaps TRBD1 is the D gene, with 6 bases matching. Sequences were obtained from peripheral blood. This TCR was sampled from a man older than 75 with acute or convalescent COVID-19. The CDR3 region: CASSPGTLNYGYTF. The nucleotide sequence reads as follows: TGTGCCAGTAGTCCCGGGACACTTAACTATGGCTACACCTTC.